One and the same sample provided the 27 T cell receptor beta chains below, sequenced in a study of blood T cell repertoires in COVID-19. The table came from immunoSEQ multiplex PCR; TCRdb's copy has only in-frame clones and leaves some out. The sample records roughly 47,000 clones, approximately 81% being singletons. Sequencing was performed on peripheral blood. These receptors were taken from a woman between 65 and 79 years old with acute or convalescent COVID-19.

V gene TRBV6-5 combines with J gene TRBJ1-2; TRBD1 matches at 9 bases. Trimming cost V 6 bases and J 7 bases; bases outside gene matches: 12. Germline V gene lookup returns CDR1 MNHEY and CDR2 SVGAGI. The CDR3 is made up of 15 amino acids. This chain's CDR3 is CASSYGGTGNGGYTF. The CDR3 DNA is TGTGCCAGCAGCTACGGAGGGACAGGGAATGGTGGCTACACCTTC.

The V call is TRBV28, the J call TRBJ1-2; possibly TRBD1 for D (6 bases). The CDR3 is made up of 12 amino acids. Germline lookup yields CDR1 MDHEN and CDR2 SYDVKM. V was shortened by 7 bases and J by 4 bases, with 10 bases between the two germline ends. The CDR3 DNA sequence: TGTGCCAGCACCGGACAGTCCTATGGCTACACCTTC. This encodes CASTGQSYGYTF.

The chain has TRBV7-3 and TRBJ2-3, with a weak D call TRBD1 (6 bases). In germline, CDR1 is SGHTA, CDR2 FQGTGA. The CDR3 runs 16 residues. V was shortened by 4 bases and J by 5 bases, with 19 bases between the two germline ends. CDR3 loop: CASSSLRGKGKDTQYF. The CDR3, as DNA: TGTGCCAGCAGCTCGTTAAGGGGGAAGGGTAAAGATACGCAGTATTTT.

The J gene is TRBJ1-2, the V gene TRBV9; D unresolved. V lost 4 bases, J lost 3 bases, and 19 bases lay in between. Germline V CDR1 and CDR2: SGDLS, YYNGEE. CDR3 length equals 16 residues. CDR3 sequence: CASSPILRGSYYGYTF. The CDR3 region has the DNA TGTGCCAGCAGCCCCATTTTACGGGGATCGTACTATGGCTACACCTTC.

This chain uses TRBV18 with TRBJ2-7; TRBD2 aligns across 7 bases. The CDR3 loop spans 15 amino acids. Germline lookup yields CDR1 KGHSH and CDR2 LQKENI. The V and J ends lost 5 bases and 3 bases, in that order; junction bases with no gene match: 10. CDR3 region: CASSTRASGNYEQYF. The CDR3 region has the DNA TGTGCCAGCTCAACCAGAGCTAGCGGAAACTACGAGCAGTACTTC.

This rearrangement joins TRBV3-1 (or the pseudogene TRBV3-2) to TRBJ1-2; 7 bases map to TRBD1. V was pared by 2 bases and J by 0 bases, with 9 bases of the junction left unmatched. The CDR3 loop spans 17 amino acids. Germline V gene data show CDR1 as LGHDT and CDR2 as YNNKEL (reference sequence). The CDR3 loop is CASSQQDWRGPNYGYTF. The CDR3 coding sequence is TGTGCCAGCAGCCAACAAGATTGGAGGGGGCCTAACTATGGCTACACCTTC.

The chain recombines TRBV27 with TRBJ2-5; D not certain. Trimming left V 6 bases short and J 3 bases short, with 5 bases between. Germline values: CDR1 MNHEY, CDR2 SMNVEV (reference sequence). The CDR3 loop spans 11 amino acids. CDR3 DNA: TGTGCCAGCAGGGCCAAAGAGACCCAGTACTTC. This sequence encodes CASRAKETQYF.

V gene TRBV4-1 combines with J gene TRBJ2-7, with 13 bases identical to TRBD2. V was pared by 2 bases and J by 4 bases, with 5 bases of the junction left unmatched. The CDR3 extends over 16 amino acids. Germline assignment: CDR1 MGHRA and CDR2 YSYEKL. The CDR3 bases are TGCGCCAGCAGCCAACCTACTAGCGGGAGGGGGTACGAGCAGTACTTC. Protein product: CASSQPTSGRGYEQYF.

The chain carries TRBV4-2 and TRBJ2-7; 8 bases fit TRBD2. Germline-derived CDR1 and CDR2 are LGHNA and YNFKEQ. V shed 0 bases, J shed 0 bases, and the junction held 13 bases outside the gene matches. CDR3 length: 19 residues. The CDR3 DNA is TGTGCCAGCAGCCAAGATCTGGATCTAGCGGGTTCCCGCTCCTACGAGCAGTACTTC. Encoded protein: CASSQDLDLAGSRSYEQYF.

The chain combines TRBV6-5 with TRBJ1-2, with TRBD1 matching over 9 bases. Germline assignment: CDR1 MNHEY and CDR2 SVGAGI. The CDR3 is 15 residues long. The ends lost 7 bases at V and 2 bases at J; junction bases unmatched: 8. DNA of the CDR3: TGTGCCAGCAAAAGGCCCGACAGGGGGAACTATGGCTACACCTTC. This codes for CASKRPDRGNYGYTF.

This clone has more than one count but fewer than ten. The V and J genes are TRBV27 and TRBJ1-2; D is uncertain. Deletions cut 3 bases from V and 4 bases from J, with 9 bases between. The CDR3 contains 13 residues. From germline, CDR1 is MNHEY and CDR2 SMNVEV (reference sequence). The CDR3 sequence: CASSFGSFYGYTF. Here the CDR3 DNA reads TGTGCCAGCAGTTTTGGCTCTTTCTATGGCTACACCTTC.

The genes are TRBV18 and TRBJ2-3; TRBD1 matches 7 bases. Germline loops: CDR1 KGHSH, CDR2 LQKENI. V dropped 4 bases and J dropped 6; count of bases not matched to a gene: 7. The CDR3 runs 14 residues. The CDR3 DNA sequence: TGTGCCAGCTCACACAGGGGCGTAGGGGATACGCAGTATTTT. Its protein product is CASSHRGVGDTQYF. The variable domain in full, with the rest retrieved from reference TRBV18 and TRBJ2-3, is NAGVMQNPRHLVRRRGQEARLRCSPMKGHSHVYWYRQLPEEGLKFMVYLQKENIIDESGMPKERFSAEFPKEGPSILRIQQVVRGDSAAYFCASSHRGVGDTQYFGPGTRLTVL.

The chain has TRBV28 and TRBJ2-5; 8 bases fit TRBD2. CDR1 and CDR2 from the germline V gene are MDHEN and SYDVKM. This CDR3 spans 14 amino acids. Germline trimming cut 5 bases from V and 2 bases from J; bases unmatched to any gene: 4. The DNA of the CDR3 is TGTGCCAGCAGTCCCAGCGGGGGTCAAGAGACCCAGTACTTC. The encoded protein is CASSPSGGQETQYF.

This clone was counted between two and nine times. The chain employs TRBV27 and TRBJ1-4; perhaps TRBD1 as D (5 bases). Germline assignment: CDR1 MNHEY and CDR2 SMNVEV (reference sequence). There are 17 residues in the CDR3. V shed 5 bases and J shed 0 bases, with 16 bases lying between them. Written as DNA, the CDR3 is TGTGCCAGCAGTCCTACCACAGGTTTTGCAACTAATGAAAAACTGTTTTTT. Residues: CASSPTTGFATNEKLFF.

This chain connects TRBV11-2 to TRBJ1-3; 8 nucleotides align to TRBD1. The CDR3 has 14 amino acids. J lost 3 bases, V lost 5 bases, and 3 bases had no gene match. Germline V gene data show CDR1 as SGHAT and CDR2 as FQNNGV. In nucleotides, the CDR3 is TGTGCCAGCAGCCCCAGGGGGCATGGAAACACCATATATTTT. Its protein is CASSPRGHGNTIYF.

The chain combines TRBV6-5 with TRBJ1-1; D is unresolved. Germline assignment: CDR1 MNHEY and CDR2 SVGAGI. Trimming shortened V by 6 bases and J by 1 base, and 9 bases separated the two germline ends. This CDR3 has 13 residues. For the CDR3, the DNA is TGTGCCAGCAGGGTTACACAGAACACTGAAGCTTTCTTT. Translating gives CASRVTQNTEAFF.

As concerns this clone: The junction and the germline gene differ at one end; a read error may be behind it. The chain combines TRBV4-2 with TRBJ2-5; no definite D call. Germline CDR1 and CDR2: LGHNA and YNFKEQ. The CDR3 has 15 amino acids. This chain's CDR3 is CASSQDGALREAQYF. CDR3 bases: TGTGCCAGCAGCCAAGATGGCGCATTAAGAGAGGCCCAGTACTTC.

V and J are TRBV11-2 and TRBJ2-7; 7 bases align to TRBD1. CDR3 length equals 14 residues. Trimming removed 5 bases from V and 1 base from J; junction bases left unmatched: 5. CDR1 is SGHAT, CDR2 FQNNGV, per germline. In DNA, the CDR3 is TGTGCCAGCAGCCCACCGGGACAGTCCTACGAGCAGTACTTC. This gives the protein CASSPPGQSYEQYF.

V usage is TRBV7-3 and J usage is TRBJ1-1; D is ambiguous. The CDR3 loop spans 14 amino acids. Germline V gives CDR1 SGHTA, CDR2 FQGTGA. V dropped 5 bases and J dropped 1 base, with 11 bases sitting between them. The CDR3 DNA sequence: TGTGCCAGCAGCCCACAGAACGGGAACACTGAAGCTTTCTTT. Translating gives CASSPQNGNTEAFF.

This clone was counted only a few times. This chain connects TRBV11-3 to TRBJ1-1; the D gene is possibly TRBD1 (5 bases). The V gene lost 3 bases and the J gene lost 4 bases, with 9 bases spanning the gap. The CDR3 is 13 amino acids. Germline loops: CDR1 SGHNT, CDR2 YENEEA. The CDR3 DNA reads TGTGCCAGCAGCTTGGGGCTAGGCACTGAAGCTTTCTTT. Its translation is CASSLGLGTEAFF.

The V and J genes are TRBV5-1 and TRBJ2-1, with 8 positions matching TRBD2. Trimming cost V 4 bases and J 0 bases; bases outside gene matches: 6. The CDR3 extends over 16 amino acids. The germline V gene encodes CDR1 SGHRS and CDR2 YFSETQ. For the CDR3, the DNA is TGCGCCAGCAGCCTGCCCAGCGGGAGCTCCTACAATGAGCAGTTCTTC. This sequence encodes CASSLPSGSSYNEQFF.

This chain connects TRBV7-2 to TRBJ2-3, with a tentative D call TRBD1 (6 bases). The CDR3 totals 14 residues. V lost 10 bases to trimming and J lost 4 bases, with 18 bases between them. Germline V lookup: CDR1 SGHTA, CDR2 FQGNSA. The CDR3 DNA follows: TGTGCCACAAAACAGGGCCGAGACCCAGATACGCAGTATTTT. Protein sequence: CATKQGRDPDTQYF.

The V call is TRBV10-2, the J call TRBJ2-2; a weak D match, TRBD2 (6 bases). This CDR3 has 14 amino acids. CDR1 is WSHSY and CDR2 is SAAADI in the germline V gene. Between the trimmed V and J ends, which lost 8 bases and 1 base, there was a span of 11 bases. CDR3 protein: CASGSRGNTGELFF. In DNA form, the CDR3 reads TGCGCCAGCGGGTCGCGGGGGAACACCGGGGAGCTGTTTTTT.

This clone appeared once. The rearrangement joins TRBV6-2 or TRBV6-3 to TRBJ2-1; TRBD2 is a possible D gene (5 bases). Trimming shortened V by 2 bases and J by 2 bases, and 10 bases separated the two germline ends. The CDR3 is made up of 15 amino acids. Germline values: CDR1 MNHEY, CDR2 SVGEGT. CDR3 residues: CASSYGGSAYNEQFF. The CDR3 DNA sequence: TGTGCCAGCAGTTACGGTGGGAGCGCCTACAATGAGCAGTTCTTC.

The CDR3 loop reads CASSQEAHRQYF. The DNA for the CDR3 is TGTGCCAGCAGCCAAGAAGCCCACCGGCAGTACTTC. This chain joins TRBV3-1 (or the pseudogene TRBV3-2) and TRBJ2-7; D call uncertain. Germline CDR1 and CDR2: LGHDT and YNNKEL (reference sequence). The CDR3 length is 12 residues. Deletions cut 0 bases from V and 9 bases from J, with 9 bases between.

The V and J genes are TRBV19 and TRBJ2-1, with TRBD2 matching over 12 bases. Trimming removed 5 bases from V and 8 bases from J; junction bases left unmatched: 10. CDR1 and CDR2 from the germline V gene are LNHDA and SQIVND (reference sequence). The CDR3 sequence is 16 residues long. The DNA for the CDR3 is TGTGCCAGTAGTCCGTGGTCTAGCGGGAGGGCCCATGAGCAGTTCTTC. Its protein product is CASSPWSSGRAHEQFF.

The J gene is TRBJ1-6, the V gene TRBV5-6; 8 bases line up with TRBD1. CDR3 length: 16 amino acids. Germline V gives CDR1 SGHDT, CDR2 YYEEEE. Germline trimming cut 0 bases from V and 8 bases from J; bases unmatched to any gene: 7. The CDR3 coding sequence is TGTGCCAGCAGCTTGGCTGGACAGGGTTGGTATTCACCCCTCCACTTT. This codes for CASSLAGQGWYSPLHF.